Given below is one T cell receptor (beta chain) in context. This may be a read error: a much more frequent sequence differs by one nucleotide. This is likely a read error, given that the CDR3 carries no conserved phenylalanine or tryptophan at its end. The record originates from a study of T-cell memory formation after mild COVID-19. Deletions cut 2 bases from V and 5 bases from J, with 12 bases between. Germline CDR1 and CDR2: WSHSY and SAAADI. The CDR3 sequence is 14 residues long. One entry per CDR3 protein results from TCRdb running MiXCR on the 5' RACE reads. The table lists 65,000 to 90,000 distinct CDR3 sequences, over 10% of them singletons.

The V gene is TRBV10-2, the J gene TRBJ2-5; D gene unclear. The sequence was collected from a man in his late teens or twenties who had mild COVID-19 (a few samples of this study predate the infection). Cell type and time point are not known. Input material: PBMCs or a T cell subset sorted from them (not recorded which). DNA of the CDR3: TGCGCCAGCAGTGAGGGGCCTCTAGTGGAGACCCAGTACCTC. It codes for CASSEGPLVETQYL.